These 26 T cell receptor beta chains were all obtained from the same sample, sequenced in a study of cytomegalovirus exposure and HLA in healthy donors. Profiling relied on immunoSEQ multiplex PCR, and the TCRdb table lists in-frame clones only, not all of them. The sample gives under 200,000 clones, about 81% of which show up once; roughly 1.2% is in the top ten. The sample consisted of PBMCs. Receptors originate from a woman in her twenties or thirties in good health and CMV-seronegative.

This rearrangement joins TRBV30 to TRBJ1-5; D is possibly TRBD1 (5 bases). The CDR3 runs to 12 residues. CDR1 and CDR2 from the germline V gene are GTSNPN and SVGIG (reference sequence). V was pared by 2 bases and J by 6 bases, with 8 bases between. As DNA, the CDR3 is TGTGCCTGGAGTCCAGGGTCTCAGCCCCAGCATTTT. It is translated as CAWSPGSQPQHF.

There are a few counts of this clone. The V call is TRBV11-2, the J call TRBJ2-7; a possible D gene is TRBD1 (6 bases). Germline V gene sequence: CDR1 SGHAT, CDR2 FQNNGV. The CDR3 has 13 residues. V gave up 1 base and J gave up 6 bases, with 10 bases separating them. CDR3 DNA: TGTGCCAGCAGCTTAGGTTCAGGGGCCGAGCAGTACTTC. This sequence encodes CASSLGSGAEQYF.

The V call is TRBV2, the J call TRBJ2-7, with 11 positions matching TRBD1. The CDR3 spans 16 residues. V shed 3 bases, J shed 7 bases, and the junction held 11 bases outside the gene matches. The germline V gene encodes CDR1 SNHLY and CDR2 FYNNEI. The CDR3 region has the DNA TGTGCCAGCAGTGAGCCAATAGGGACAGGGGGGTGGGAGCAGTACTTC. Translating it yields CASSEPIGTGGWEQYF.

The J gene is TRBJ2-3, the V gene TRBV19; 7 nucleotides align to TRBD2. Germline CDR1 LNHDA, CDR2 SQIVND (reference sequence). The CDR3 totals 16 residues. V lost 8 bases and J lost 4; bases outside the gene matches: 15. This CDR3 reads CASSVLAVQSADTQYF. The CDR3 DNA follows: TGTGCCAGTTCTGTCCTAGCGGTCCAGAGTGCAGATACGCAGTATTTT.

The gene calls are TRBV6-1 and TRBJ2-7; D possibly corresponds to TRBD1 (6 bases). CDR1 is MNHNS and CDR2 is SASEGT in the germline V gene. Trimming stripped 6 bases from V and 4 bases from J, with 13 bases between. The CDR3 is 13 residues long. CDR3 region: CASSRTASYEQYF. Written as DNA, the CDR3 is TGTGCCAGCAGCCGGACAGCAAGTTACGAGCAGTACTTC.

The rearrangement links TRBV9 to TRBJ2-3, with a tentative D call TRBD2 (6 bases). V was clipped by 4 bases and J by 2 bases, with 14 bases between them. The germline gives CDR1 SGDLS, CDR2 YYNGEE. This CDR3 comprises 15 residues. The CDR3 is CASSPRDPNTDTQYF. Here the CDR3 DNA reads TGTGCCAGCAGCCCGCGGGACCCTAACACAGATACGCAGTATTTT.

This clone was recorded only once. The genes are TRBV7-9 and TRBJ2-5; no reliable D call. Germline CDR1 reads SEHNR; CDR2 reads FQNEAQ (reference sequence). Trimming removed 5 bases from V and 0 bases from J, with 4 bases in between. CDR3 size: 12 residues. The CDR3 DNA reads TGTGCCAGCAGCCGGGACCAAGAGACCCAGTACTTC. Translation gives CASSRDQETQYF.

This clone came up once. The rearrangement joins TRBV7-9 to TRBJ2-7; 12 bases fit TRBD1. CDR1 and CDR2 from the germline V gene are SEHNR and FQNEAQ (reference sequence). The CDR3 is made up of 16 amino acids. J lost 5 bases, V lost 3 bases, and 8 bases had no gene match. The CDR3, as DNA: TGTGCCAGCAGCTTCACCACCGGGACAGGGGGCAACGAGCAGTACTTC. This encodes CASSFTTGTGGNEQYF.

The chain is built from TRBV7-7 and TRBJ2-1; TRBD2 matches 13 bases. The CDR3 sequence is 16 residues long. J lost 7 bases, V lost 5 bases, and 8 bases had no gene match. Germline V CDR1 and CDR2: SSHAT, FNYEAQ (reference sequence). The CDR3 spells CASSPGLAGVGNEQFF. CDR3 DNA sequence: TGTGCCAGCAGCCCCGGACTAGCGGGAGTCGGGAATGAGCAGTTCTTC.

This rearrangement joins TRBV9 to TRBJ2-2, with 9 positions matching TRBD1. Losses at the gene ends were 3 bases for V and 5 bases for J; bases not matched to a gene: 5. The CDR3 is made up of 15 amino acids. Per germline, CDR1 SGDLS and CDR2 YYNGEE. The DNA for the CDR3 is TGTGCCAGCAGCGCGGGACAGGGCGGTACCGGGGAGCTGTTTTTT. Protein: CASSAGQGGTGELFF.

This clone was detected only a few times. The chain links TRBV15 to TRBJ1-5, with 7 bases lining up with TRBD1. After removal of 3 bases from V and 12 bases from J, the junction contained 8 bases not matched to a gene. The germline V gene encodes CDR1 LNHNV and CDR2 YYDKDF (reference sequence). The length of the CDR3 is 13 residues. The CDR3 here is CATSSARTGGQHF. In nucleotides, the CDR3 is TGTGCCACCAGCAGCGCCCGGACAGGAGGCCAGCATTTT.

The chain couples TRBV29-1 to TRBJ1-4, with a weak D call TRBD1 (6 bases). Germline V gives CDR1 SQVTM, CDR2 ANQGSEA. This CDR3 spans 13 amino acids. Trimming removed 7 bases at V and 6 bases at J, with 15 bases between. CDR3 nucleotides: TGCAGCGCCGGGGTGGGGGCGCATGAAAAACTGTTTTTT. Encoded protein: CSAGVGAHEKLFF.

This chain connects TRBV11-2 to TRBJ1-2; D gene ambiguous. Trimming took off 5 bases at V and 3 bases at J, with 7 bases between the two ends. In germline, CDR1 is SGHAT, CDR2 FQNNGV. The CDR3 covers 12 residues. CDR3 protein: CASSPSDYGYTF. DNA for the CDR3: TGTGCCAGCAGCCCCTCGGACTATGGCTACACCTTC.

This CDR3 is CASSLMGQNTGELFF. CDR3 coding DNA: TGCGCCAGCAGCTTGATGGGACAGAACACCGGGGAGCTGTTTTTT. This rearrangement joins TRBV5-1 to TRBJ2-2; the D gene is possibly TRBD1 (6 bases). V was trimmed by 1 base and J by 1 base, leaving 8 bases between them. This CDR3 comprises 15 residues. Germline CDR1 is SGHRS and CDR2 is YFSETQ.

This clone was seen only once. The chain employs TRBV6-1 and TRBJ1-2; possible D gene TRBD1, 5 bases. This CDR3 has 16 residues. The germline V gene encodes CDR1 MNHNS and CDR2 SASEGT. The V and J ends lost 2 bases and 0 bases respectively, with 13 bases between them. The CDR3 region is CASSELGGPSNYGYTF. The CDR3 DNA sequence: TGTGCCAGCAGTGAATTGGGGGGACCCTCTAACTATGGCTACACCTTC.

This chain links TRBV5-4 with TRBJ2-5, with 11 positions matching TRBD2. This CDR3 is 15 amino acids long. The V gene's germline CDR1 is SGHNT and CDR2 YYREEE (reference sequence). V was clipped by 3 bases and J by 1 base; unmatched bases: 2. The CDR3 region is CASSWGLAVQETQYF. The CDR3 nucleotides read TGTGCCAGCAGCTGGGGACTAGCGGTCCAAGAGACCCAGTACTTC.

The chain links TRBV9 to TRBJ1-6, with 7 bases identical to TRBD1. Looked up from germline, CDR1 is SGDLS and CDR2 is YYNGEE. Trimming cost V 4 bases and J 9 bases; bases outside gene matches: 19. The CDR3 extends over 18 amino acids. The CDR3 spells CASSPTLVYRDRISPLHF. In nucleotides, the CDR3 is TGTGCCAGCAGCCCCACGTTAGTGTACCGGGACAGAATTTCACCCCTCCACTTT.

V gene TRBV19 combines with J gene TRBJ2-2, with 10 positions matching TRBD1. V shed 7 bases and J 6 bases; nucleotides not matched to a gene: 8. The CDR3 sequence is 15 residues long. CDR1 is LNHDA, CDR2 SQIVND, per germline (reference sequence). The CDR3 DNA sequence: TGTGCCAGTACCCGGACAGGGGGACGAGCCGGGGAGCTGTTTTTT. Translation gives CASTRTGGRAGELFF.

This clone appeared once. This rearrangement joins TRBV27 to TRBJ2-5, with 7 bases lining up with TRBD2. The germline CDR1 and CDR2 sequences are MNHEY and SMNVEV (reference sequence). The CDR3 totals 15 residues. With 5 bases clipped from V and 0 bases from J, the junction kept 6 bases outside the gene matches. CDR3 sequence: CASSLQGLNQETQYF. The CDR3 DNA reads TGTGCCAGCAGTCTGCAGGGACTAAACCAAGAGACCCAGTACTTC.

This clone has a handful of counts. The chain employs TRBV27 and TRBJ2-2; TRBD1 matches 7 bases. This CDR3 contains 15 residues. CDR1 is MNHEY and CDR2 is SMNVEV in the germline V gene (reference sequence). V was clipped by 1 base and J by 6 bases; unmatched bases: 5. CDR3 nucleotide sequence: TGTGCCAGCAGTTTATTCCCTACAGGGGCCGGGGAGCTGTTTTTT. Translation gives CASSLFPTGAGELFF.

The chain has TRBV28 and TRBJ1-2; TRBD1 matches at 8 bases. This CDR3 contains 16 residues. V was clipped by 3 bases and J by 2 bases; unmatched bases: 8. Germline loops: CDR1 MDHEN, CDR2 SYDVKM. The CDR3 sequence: CASSFPRDRKNYGYTF. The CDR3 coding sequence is TGTGCCAGCAGTTTTCCCCGGGACAGGAAAAACTATGGCTACACCTTC.

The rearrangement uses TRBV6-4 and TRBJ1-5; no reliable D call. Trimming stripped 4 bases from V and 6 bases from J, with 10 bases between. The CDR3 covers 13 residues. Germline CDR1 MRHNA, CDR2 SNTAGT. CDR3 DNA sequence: TGTGCCAGCAGTGCCGAGAATGGTCAGCCCCAGCATTTT. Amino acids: CASSAENGQPQHF.

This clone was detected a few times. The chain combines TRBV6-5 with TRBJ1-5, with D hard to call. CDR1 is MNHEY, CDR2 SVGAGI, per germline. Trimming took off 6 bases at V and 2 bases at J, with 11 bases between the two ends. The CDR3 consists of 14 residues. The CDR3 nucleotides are TGTGCCAGCAGCGCTCGAGGCCGCAATCAGCCCCAGCATTTT. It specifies CASSARGRNQPQHF.

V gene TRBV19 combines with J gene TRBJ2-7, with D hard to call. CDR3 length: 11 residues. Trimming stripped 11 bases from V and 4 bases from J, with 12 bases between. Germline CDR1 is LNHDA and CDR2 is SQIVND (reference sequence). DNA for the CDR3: TGTGCCCCCCCTTCCCCTTACGAGCAGTACTTC. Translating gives CAPPSPYEQYF.

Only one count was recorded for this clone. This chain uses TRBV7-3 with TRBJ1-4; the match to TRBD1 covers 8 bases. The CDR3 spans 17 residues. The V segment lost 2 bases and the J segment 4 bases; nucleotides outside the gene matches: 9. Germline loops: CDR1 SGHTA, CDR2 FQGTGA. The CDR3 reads CASSLSGTGHNNEKLFF. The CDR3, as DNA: TGTGCCAGCAGCTTATCGGGGACAGGACATAATAATGAAAAACTGTTTTTT.

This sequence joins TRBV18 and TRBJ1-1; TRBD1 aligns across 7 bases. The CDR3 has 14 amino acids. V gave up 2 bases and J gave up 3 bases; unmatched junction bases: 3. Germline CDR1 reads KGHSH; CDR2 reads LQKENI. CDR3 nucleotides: TGTGCCAGCTCACCAACTCAGGGGGACACTGAAGCTTTCTTT. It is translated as CASSPTQGDTEAFF. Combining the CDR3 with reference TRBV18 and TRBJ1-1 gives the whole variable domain NAGVMQNPRHLVRRRGQEARLRCSPMKGHSHVYWYRQLPEEGLKFMVYLQKENIIDESGMPKERFSAEFPKEGPSILRIQQVVRGDSAAYFCASSPTQGDTEAFFGQGTRLTVV.